This T cell receptor beta chain was captured by sequencing in a study of T-cell memory formation after mild COVID-19. Findings and caveats of the study: Contracting clones from day 15 to 85 showed balanced CD4/CD8; later expanders favored CD4+.

With respect to this clonotype: Its antigen is as yet unknown.

TCRdb redid the calling of the 5' RACE reads with MiXCR, one entry per CDR3 protein. In the table there are around 140,000 distinct CDR3 sequences, 15% to 20% of which are singletons. This sequence originates from an adult woman who had mild COVID-19 (a few samples of this study predate the infection). Cell type and time point are not known. The specimen sequenced was PBMCs or a T cell subset sorted from them (not recorded which).

The CDR3 sequence: CSARGRTDTQYF. DNA of the CDR3: TGCAGTGCTAGAGGCCGGACAGATACGCAGTATTTT. The rearrangement joins TRBV20-1 to TRBJ2-3; D remains unclear. V shed 1 base and J shed 3 bases, with 5 bases lying between them. Germline loops: CDR1 DFQATT, CDR2 SNEGSKA (reference sequence). The CDR3 totals 12 residues.